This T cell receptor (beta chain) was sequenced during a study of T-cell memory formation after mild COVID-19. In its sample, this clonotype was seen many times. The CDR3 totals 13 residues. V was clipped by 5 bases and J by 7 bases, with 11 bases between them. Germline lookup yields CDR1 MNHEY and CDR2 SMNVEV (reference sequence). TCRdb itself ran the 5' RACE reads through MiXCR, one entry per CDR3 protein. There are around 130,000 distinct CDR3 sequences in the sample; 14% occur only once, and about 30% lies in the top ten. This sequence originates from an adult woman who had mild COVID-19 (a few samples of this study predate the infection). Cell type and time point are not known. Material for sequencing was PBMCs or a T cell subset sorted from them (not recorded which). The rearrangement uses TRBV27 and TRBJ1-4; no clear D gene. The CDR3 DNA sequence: TGTGCCAGCAGTCCACCGGGCCGTGAAAAACTGTTTTTT. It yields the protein CASSPPGREKLFF.